Following are 3 T cell receptor beta chains from one sample sequenced in a study of type 1 and type 2 diabetes patients. PCR was run on genomic DNA. Amplification of the beta chain CDR3 used 30 forward and 13 reverse multiplex primers. TCRdb re-derived calls from the multiplex PCR reads in MiXCR, one entry per CDR3 protein. The sample shows 250,000 or so distinct CDR3 sequences, more than 45% of them seen only once. The sequenced sample was peripheral blood mononuclear cells (PBMCs). The receptors originated from a man younger than 35 with type 2 diabetes.

The V and J genes are TRBV6-6 and TRBJ1-2; D is possibly TRBD1 (5 bases). Germline V gives CDR1 MNHNY, CDR2 SVGAGI (reference sequence). CDR3 size: 13 residues. V was clipped by 4 bases and J by 4 bases, with 10 bases between them. CDR3 DNA: TGTGCCAGCAGTTGGGGGAACGGCTATGGCTACACCTTC. The encoded protein is CASSWGNGYGYTF.

The chain employs TRBV6-5 and TRBJ2-1, with a possible D match to TRBD2 (5 bases). The CDR3 sequence is 13 residues long. Germline loops: CDR1 MNHEY, CDR2 SVGAGI. Between the trimmed V and J ends, which lost 2 bases and 10 bases, there was a span of 12 bases. The CDR3 nucleotides are TGTGCCAGCAGTTACGGGAGCTCCTACGAGCAGTTCTTC. Translation: CASSYGSSYEQFF.

The rearrangement uses TRBV29-1 and TRBJ1-2; D is ambiguous. Germline V lookup: CDR1 SQVTM, CDR2 ANQGSEA. The CDR3 consists of 12 residues. The V end lost 5 bases, the J end lost 5 bases, and 12 bases lay between the germline ends. The CDR3 is CSVYQSGYGYTF. In nucleotides, the CDR3 is TGCAGCGTTTATCAGTCGGGATATGGCTACACCTTC.